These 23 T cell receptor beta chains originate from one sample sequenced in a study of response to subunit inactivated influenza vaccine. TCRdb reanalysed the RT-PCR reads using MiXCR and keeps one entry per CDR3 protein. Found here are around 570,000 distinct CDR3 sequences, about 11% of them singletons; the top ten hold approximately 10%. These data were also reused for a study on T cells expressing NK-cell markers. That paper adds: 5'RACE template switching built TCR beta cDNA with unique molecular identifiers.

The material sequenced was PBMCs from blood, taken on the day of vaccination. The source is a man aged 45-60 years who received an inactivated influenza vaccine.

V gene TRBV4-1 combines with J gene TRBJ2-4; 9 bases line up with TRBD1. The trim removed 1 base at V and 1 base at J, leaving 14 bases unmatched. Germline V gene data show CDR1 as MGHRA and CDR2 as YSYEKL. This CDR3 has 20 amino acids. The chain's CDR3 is CASSQAPDRGSRFAKNIQYF. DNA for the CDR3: TGCGCCAGCAGCCAAGCCCCGGACAGGGGATCTCGGTTCGCCAAAAACATTCAGTACTTC.

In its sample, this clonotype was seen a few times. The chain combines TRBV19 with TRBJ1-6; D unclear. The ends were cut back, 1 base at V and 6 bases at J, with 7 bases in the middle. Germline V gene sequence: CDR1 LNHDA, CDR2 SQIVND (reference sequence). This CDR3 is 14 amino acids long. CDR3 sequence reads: CASSIARVNSPLHF. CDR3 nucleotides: TGTGCCAGTAGTATAGCACGGGTTAATTCACCCCTCCACTTT.

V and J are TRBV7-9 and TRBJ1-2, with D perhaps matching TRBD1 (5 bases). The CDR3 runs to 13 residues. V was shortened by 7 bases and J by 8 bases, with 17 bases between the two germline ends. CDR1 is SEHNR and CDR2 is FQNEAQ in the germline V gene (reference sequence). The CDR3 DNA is TGTGCCAGCAACCAGTGGGAGGGGACCGGCTACACCTTC. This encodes CASNQWEGTGYTF.

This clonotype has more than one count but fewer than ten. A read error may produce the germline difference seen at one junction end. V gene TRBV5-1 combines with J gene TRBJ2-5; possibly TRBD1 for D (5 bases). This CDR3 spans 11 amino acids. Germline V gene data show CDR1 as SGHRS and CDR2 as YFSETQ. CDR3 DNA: TGCGCCAGCAGCTTGGTAGGGGAATGGGACTTC. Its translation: CASSLVGEWDF.

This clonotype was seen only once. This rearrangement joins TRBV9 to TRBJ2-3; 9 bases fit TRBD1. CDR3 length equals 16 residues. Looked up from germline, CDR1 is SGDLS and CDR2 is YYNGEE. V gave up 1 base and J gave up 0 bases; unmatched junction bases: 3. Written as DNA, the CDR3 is TGTGCCAGCAGCGTAACCGGGACAGGGAGCACAGATACGCAGTATTTT. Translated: CASSVTGTGSTDTQYF.

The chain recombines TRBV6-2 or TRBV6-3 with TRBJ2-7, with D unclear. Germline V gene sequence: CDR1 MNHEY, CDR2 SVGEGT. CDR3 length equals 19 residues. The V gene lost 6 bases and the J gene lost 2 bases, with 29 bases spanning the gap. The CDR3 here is CASSTSRSPRGPTTYEQYF. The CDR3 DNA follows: TGTGCCAGCAGCACATCCCGCTCCCCCCGCGGCCCTACGACCTACGAGCAGTACTTC.

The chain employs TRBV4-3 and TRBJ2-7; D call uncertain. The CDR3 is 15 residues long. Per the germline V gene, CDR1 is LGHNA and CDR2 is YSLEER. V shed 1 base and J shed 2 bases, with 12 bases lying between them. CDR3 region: CASSQGPTNPYEQYF. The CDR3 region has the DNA TGCGCCAGCAGCCAAGGACCGACGAACCCCTACGAGCAGTACTTC.

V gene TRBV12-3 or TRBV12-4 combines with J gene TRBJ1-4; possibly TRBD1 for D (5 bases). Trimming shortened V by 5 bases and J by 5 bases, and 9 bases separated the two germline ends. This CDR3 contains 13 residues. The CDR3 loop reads CASSRGINEKLFF. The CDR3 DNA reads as TGTGCCAGCAGTAGGGGAATAAATGAAAAACTGTTTTTT.

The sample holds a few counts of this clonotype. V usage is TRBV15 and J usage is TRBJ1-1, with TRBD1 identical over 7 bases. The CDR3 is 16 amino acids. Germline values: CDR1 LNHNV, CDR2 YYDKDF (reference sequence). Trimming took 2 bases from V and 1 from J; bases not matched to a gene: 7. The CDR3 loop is CATSRIQGIGNTEAFF. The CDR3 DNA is TGTGCCACCAGCAGAATACAGGGGATCGGGAACACTGAAGCTTTCTTT.

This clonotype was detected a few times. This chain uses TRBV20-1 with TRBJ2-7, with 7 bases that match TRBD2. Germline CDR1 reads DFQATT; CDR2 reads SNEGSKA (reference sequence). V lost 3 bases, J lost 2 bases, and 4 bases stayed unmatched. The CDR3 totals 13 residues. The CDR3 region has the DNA TGCAGTGCTAGGGGACTAACTCCCTACGAGCAGTACTTC. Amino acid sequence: CSARGLTPYEQYF.

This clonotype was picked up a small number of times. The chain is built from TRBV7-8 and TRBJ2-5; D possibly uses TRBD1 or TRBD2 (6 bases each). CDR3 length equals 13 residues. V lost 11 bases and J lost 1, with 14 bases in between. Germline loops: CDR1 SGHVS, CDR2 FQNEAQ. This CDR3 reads CAGGRGPQETQYF. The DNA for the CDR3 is TGTGCCGGTGGCCGGGGGCCCCAAGAGACCCAGTACTTC. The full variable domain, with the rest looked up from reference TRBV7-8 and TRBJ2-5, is GAGVSQSPRYKVAKRGQDVALRCDPISGHVSLFWYQQALGQGPEFLTYFQNEAQLDKSGLPSDRFFAERPEGSVSTLKIQRTQQEDSAVYLCAGGRGPQETQYFGPGTRLLVL.

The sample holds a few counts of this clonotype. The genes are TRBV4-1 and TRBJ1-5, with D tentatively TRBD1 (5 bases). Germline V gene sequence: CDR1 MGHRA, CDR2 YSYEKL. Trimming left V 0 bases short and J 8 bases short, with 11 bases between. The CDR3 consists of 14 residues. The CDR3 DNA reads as TGCGCCAGCAGCCAAGAGTCGGGGGGAGAGCCCCAGCATTTT. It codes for CASSQESGGEPQHF.

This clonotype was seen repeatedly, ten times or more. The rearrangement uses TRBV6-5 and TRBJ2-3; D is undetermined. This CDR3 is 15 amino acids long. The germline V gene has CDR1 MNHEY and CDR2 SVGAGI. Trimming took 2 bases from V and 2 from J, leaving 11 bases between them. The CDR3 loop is CASSYREDLTDTQYF. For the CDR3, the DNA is TGTGCCAGCAGTTACCGAGAAGACCTCACAGATACGCAGTATTTT.

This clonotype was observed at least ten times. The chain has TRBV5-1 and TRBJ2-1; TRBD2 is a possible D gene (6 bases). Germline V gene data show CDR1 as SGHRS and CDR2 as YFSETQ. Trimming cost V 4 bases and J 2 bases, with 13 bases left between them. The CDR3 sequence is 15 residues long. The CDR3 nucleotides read TGCGCCAGCAGCGTAAGCGGGCTTACCTACAATGAGCAGTTCTTC. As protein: CASSVSGLTYNEQFF.

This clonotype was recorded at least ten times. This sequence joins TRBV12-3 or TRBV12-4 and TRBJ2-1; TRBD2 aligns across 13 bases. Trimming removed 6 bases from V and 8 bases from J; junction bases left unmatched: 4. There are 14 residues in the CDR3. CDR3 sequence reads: CASRRLAGGDEQFF. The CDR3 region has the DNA TGTGCCAGCAGAAGACTAGCGGGGGGCGATGAGCAGTTCTTC.

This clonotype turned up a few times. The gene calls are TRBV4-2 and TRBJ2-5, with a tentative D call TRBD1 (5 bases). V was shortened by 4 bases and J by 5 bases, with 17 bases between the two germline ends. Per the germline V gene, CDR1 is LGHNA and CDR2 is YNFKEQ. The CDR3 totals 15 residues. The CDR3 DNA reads TGTGCCAGCAGCCTCCACCGAGCCAGGGCGGAGACCCAGTACTTC. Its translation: CASSLHRARAETQYF.

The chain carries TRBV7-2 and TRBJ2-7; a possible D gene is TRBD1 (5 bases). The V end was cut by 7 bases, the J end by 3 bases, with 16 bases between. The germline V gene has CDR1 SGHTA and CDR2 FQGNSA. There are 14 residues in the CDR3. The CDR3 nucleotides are TGTGCCAGCACGGGCAGCCCAGGGATCTACGAGCAGTACTTC. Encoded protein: CASTGSPGIYEQYF.

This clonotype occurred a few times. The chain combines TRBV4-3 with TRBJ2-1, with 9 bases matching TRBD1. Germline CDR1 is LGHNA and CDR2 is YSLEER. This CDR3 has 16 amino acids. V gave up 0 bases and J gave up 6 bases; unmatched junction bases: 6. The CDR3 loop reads CASSQDLGQGGNEQFF. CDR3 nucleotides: TGCGCCAGCAGCCAAGATTTGGGACAGGGAGGCAATGAGCAGTTCTTC.

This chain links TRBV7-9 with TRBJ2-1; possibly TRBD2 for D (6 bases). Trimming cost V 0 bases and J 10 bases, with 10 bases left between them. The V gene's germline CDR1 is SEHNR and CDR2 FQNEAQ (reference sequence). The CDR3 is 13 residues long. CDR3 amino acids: CASSLAGGKEQFF. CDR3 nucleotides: TGTGCCAGCAGCTTAGCGGGAGGCAAGGAGCAGTTCTTC. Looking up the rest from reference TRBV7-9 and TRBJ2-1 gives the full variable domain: DTGVSQNPRHKITKRGQNVTFRCDPISEHNRLYWYRQTLGQGPEFLTYFQNEAQLEKSRLLSDRFSAERPKGSFSTLEIQRTEQGDSAMYLCASSLAGGKEQFFGPGTRLTVL.

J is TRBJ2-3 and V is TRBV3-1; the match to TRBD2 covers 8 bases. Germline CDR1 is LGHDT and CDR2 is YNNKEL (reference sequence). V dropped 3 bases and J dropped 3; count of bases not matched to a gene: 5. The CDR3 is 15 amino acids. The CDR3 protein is CASSHLSGGTDTQYF. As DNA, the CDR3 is TGTGCCAGCAGCCATCTAAGCGGGGGTACAGATACGCAGTATTTT.

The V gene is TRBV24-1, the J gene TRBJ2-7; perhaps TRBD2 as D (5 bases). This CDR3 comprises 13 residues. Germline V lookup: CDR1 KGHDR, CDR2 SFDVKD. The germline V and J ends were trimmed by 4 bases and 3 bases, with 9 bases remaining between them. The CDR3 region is CATSDGVGYEQYF. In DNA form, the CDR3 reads TGTGCCACCAGTGACGGGGTAGGCTACGAGCAGTACTTC.

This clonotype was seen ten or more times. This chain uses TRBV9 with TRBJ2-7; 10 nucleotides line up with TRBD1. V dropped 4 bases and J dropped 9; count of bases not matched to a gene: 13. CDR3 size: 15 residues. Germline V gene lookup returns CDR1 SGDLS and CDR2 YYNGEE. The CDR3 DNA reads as TGTGCCAGCAGCCCTCGAGGACAGGGGGGAGGGATGCAGTACTTC. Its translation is CASSPRGQGGGMQYF.

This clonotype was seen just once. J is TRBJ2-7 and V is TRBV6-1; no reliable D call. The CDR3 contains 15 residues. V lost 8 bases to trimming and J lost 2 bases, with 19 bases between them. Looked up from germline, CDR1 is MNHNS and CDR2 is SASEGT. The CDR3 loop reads CASSLHGEWAYEQYF. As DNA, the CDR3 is TGTGCCAGCTCACTCCACGGAGAGTGGGCCTACGAGCAGTACTTC.